This T cell receptor (beta chain) was profiled in a study of Ad26.COV2.S vaccination and SARS-CoV-2 variants. Study results and limitations: Analyses that measured TCR breadth and depth may have underestimated total T cell responses.

The sample's treatment: some 20 received Ad26.COV2.S at low or high dose, single or two shots; about 5 received placebo; per-sample allocation not given. Collection of samples fell on day 63 after the first vaccine or placebo injection. The method was immunoSEQ multiplex PCR; TCRdb's version includes in-frame clones alone and lacks a portion of them. In the table there are roughly 380,000 clones, 85% of which are singletons. A single count supports this clone. Its antigen is unknown. This sample comprised peripheral blood, obtained in a trial of Ad26.COV2.S vaccine versus placebo. This receptor was obtained from a person aged 18 to 65 who received the Ad26.COV2.S COVID-19 vaccine or a placebo.

The DNA of the CDR3 is TGCGCCAGCAGCGACGACCCGAGCTCCTACAATGAGCAGTTCTTC. It specifies CASSDDPSSYNEQFF. This chain connects TRBV5-1 to TRBJ2-1; D is ambiguous. Trimming cost V 4 bases and J 0 bases, with 11 bases left between them. There are 15 residues in the CDR3. Germline-derived CDR1 and CDR2 are SGHRS and YFSETQ.